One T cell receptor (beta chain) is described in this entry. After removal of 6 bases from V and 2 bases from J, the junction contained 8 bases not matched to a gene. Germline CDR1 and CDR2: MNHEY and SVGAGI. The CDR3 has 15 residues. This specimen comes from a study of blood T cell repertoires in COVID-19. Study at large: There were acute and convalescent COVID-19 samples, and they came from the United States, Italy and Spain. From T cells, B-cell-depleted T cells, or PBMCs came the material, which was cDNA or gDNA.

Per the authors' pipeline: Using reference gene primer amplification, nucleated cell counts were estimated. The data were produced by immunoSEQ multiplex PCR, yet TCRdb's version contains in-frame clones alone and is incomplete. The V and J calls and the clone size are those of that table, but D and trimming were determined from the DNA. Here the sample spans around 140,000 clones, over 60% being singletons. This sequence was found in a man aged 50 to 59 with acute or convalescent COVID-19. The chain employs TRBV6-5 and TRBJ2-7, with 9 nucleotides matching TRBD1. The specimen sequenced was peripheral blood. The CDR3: CASSPDRGSTYEQYF. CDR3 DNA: TGTGCCAGCAGCCCAGACAGGGGGAGTACCTACGAGCAGTACTTC.